These 30 T cell receptor beta chains share one sample of origin, sequenced in a study of human T cells and chemical hapten exposure. MiXCR, applied by TCRdb to the RACE reads, yields one record per CDR3 protein. The sample carries nearly 55,000 distinct CDR3 sequences, 9.5% to 10% recorded once. Documented time point: patch test 2, 6 weeks after DPC sensitization. Treatment given: therapeutic diphenylcyclopropenone sensitization with weekly scalp DPC. Source: whole blood, taken in connection with sensitization to the hapten diphenylcyclopropenone (DPC). The receptors were gathered from a woman aged 45-65 years with alopecia areata. Some clones in this sample may be carry-over from other donors' samples.

This clonotype was seen a few times. V gene TRBV29-1 combines with J gene TRBJ1-1; TRBD1 matches 7 bases. The CDR3 length is 11 residues. Germline-derived CDR1 and CDR2 are SQVTM and ANQGSEA. The ends lost 7 bases at V and 8 bases at J; junction bases unmatched: 7. CDR3 residues: CSAGGPFEAFF. The CDR3 DNA reads as TGCAGCGCAGGGGGGCCTTTCGAAGCTTTCTTT. Full variable domain (outside the CDR3, taken from reference TRBV29-1 and TRBJ1-1): SAVISQKPSRDICQRGTSLTIQCQVDSQVTMMFWYRQQPGQSLTLIATANQGSEATYESGFVIDKFPISRPNLTFSTLTVSNMSPEDSSIYLCSAGGPFEAFFGQGTRLTVV.

This clonotype was seen many times. V gene TRBV4-1 combines with J gene TRBJ1-2; 9 positions match TRBD1. The CDR3 sequence is 17 residues long. Germline CDR1 MGHRA, CDR2 YSYEKL. With 0 bases clipped from V and 5 bases from J, the junction kept 10 bases outside the gene matches. As DNA, the CDR3 is TGCGCCAGCAGCCAAGATGACTCCGGGACAGGGATTTATGGCTACACCTTC. Amino acid sequence: CASSQDDSGTGIYGYTF.

This clonotype has more than one count but fewer than ten. This chain uses TRBV12-2 with TRBJ1-1; the table's D call TRBD1 went unverified against the DNA. TRBV12-2 is a pseudogene. This CDR3 is built from 12 residues. This CDR3 is CAKRGESTEAFF. CDR3 DNA sequence: TGTGCAAAAAGGGGGGAGAGCACTGAAGCTTTCTTT.

This clonotype was detected many times. CDR3: CASSPSGDFRSYGYTF. The CDR3 coding sequence is TGTGCCAGCAGCCCTAGTGGGGACTTCCGGAGCTATGGCTACACCTTC. The chain joins TRBV3-1 to TRBJ1-2; D possibly corresponds to TRBD1 (5 bases). Germline CDR1 LGHDT, CDR2 YNNKEL (reference sequence). Deletions cut 4 bases from V and 4 bases from J, with 19 bases between. This CDR3 is 16 amino acids long.

This sequence joins TRBV7-8 and TRBJ2-5; maybe TRBD1 (5 bases). Trimming left V 5 bases short and J 3 bases short, with 16 bases between. The CDR3 loop spans 15 amino acids. Per the germline V gene, CDR1 is SGHVS and CDR2 is FQNEAQ. For the CDR3, the DNA is TGTGCCAGCAGCCGAGCCAGACAGATAAAAGAGACCCAGTACTTC. Protein product: CASSRARQIKETQYF.

This clonotype was observed a few times. This rearrangement joins TRBV6-5 to TRBJ2-7; tentatively, D is TRBD2 (5 bases). CDR3 length: 13 amino acids. The V end lost 7 bases, the J end lost 6 bases, and 16 bases lay between the germline ends. Per the germline V gene, CDR1 is MNHEY and CDR2 is SVGAGI. The CDR3 loop is CASTKPGLGEQYF. CDR3 in DNA: TGTGCCAGCACCAAACCAGGACTTGGCGAGCAGTACTTC.

This clonotype has ten or more counts. The gene calls are TRBV28 and TRBJ1-4; 8 positions agree with TRBD1. There are 15 residues in the CDR3. V gave up 4 bases and J gave up 6 bases; unmatched junction bases: 7. Germline-derived CDR1 and CDR2 are MDHEN and SYDVKM. This chain's CDR3 is CASSSRTGYDEKLFF. The CDR3 DNA follows: TGTGCCAGCAGTTCCCGGACAGGGTACGATGAAAAACTGTTTTTT.

V gene TRBV28 combines with J gene TRBJ2-3; unclear D gene. The CDR3 consists of 12 residues. Trimming stripped 4 bases from V and 3 bases from J, with 5 bases between. Germline CDR1 and CDR2: MDHEN and SYDVKM. The CDR3 DNA follows: TGTGCCAGCAGTTGGGGTACAGATACGCAGTATTTT. Amino acid sequence: CASSWGTDTQYF.

The chain couples TRBV12-3 or TRBV12-4 to TRBJ2-6, with 9 bases identical to TRBD1. V dropped 6 bases and J dropped 0; count of bases not matched to a gene: 9. This CDR3 region has 18 residues. The DNA for the CDR3 is TGTGCCAGCAGCCTCGGACAGGGGCGGAGCTCTGGGGCCAACGTCCTGACTTTC. It translates to CASSLGQGRSSGANVLTF.

The chain is built from TRBV5-4 and TRBJ2-7; D perhaps matches TRBD2 (5 bases). The CDR3 totals 13 residues. Germline CDR1 is SGHNT and CDR2 is YYREEE (reference sequence). With 4 bases removed from V and 2 bases from J, the gap between germline ends came to 10 bases. CDR3 sequence: CASSRETAYEQYF. The CDR3 coding sequence is TGTGCCAGCAGCCGGGAAACAGCCTACGAGCAGTACTTC.

About this clonotype itself: A read error is possible here, since a much larger clone lies one base away. V and J are TRBV29-1 and TRBJ2-7, with 7 positions matching TRBD2. The CDR3 has 13 amino acids. CDR1 is SQVTM, CDR2 ANQGSEA, per germline. The V and J ends lost 5 bases and 0 bases, in that order; junction bases with no gene match: 4. CDR3 coding DNA: TGCAGCGTTAGGCGGGAGCCCTCCTACGAGCAGTACTTC. It is translated as CSVRREPSYEQYF.

This clonotype was detected many times. This rearrangement joins TRBV11-2 to TRBJ1-1; 7 bases map to TRBD1. Germline V CDR1 and CDR2: SGHAT, FQNNGV. The CDR3 runs 15 residues. The V gene end was trimmed by 5 bases and the J gene end by 5 bases; junction bases not matched to a gene: 11. The CDR3 sequence is CASSRGQVLGTEAFF. Here the CDR3 DNA reads TGTGCCAGCAGCAGAGGACAGGTGTTAGGAACTGAAGCTTTCTTT.

This clonotype was seen at least ten times. The rearrangement uses TRBV4-1 and TRBJ2-2; D is uncertain. CDR1 and CDR2 (germline): MGHRA, YSYEKL. CDR3 length: 20 amino acids. Trimming stripped 0 bases from V and 2 bases from J, with 22 bases between. This CDR3 is CASSQDIRAIPLGNTGELFF. The CDR3 nucleotides are TGCGCCAGCAGCCAAGATATTAGGGCCATTCCCCTCGGTAACACCGGGGAGCTGTTTTTT.

A few counts support this clonotype. V and J are TRBV5-1 and TRBJ2-1; 8 bases align to TRBD1. The CDR3 runs 15 residues. Per germline, CDR1 SGHRS and CDR2 YFSETQ. V dropped 1 base and J dropped 8; count of bases not matched to a gene: 8. CDR3 sequence: CASSLWAGGRDEQFF. The CDR3 DNA reads TGCGCCAGCAGCTTGTGGGCAGGGGGCCGGGATGAGCAGTTCTTC.

CDR3 bases: TGCGCCAGCAGCTTGGCCGACCCCCGCACAGATACGCAGTATTTT. This codes for CASSLADPRTDTQYF. V and J are TRBV5-1 and TRBJ2-3; D unresolved. V lost 0 bases and J 1 base, leaving 9 bases between the germline ends. This CDR3 has 15 amino acids. Germline values: CDR1 SGHRS, CDR2 YFSETQ.

V is TRBV7-2 and J is TRBJ2-4, with D uncertain. The V end lost 7 bases, the J end lost 0 bases, and 13 bases lay between the germline ends. Germline V gene lookup returns CDR1 SGHTA and CDR2 FQGNSA. This CDR3 spans 15 amino acids. CDR3 bases: TGTGCCAGCACCTCAACTCTGCTAGCCAAAAACATTCAGTACTTC. Its translation is CASTSTLLAKNIQYF.

The table lists this clonotype with many counts. This sequence joins TRBV7-2 and TRBJ2-2; tentatively, D is TRBD1 (5 bases). The CDR3 sequence is 14 residues long. V was trimmed by 5 bases and J by 4 bases, leaving 11 bases between them. CDR1 and CDR2 (germline): SGHTA, FQGNSA. CDR3 protein: CASSGAFRTGELFF. The DNA for the CDR3 is TGTGCCAGCAGCGGGGCATTTCGCACCGGGGAGCTGTTTTTT.

This clonotype was found many times. The chain joins TRBV12-3 or TRBV12-4 to TRBJ2-2; a weak D match, TRBD1 (6 bases). V gave up 6 bases and J gave up 1 base, with 15 bases separating them. The CDR3 covers 16 residues. The CDR3 sequence: CASRPYRDKNTGELFF. In DNA form, the CDR3 reads TGTGCCAGCAGGCCGTACCGGGACAAGAACACCGGGGAGCTGTTTTTT.

This clonotype was seen at least ten times. The chain is built from TRBV28 and TRBJ1-1; TRBD1 agrees at 10 bases. The V segment lost 5 bases and the J segment 3 bases; nucleotides outside the gene matches: 6. The CDR3 length is 15 residues. The germline gives CDR1 MDHEN, CDR2 SYDVKM. The chain's CDR3 is CASSQLTGGHTEAFF. DNA of the CDR3: TGTGCCAGCAGTCAACTGACAGGGGGCCACACTGAAGCTTTCTTT. Full variable domain (rest looked up from reference TRBV28 and TRBJ1-1): DVKVTQSSRYLVKRTGEKVFLECVQDMDHENMFWYRQDPGLGLRLIYFSYDVKMKEKGDIPEGYSVSREKKERFSLILESASTNQTSMYLCASSQLTGGHTEAFFGQGTRLTVV.

Only a few counts were recorded for this clonotype. The chain couples TRBV20-1 to TRBJ2-1; 11 nucleotides line up with TRBD2. This CDR3 is 16 amino acids long. V lost 4 bases, J lost 0 bases, and 5 bases stayed unmatched. The germline gives CDR1 DFQATT, CDR2 SNEGSKA (reference sequence). CDR3 amino acids: CSATGLAGPSYNEQFF. The DNA for the CDR3 is TGCAGTGCTACCGGACTAGCGGGTCCCTCCTACAATGAGCAGTTCTTC.

J is TRBJ1-2 and V is TRBV18, with 7 positions matching TRBD1. CDR1 is KGHSH and CDR2 is LQKENI in the germline V gene. Unmatched junction bases numbered 3, after V lost 5 bases and J lost 3 bases. CDR3 length equals 13 residues. CDR3 bases: TGTGCCAGCTCAGCCGGGACAGACTATGGCTACACCTTC. Its translation is CASSAGTDYGYTF.

This clonotype has at least ten counts. The rearrangement uses TRBV18 and TRBJ1-5, with 7 bases identical to TRBD1. In germline, CDR1 is KGHSH, CDR2 LQKENI. The CDR3 is 14 amino acids. J was trimmed by 6 bases and V by 0 bases; bases with no gene match: 2. The CDR3 DNA reads as TGTGCCAGCTCACCACCCGGGACAGCTCAGCCCCAGCATTTT. Its translation is CASSPPGTAQPQHF.

This clonotype was seen repeatedly, ten times or more. This chain connects TRBV18 to TRBJ1-1, with D hard to call. CDR3 length equals 12 residues. Trimming stripped 3 bases from V and 1 base from J, with 3 bases between. CDR1 is KGHSH, CDR2 LQKENI, per germline. CDR3 region: CASSPGNTEAFF. CDR3 in DNA: TGTGCCAGCTCACCGGGGAACACTGAAGCTTTCTTT.

In its sample, this clonotype was seen a few times. The chain carries TRBV4-1 and TRBJ2-1; tentative D call: TRBD2 (6 bases). The CDR3 totals 16 residues. The ends were cut back, 3 bases at V and 2 bases at J, with 14 bases in the middle. The V gene's germline CDR1 is MGHRA and CDR2 YSYEKL. Written as DNA, the CDR3 is TGCGCCAGCAGCCACACCAGCGGGCCCCCCTACAATGAGCAGTTCTTC. Translating it yields CASSHTSGPPYNEQFF.

V is TRBV5-8 and J is TRBJ2-3; unclear D gene. CDR1 and CDR2 from the germline V gene are SGHTS and YDEGEE. The CDR3 contains 14 residues. Trimming took off 0 bases at V and 2 bases at J, with 7 bases between the two ends. The CDR3 sequence is CASSLGRPTDTQYF. In DNA, the CDR3 is TGTGCCAGCAGCTTGGGACGCCCCACAGATACGCAGTATTTT.

This clonotype has a count of ten or more. The chain has TRBV13 and TRBJ2-3; 7 bases match TRBD2. The CDR3 length is 17 residues. The germline gives CDR1 PRHDT, CDR2 FYEKMQ (reference sequence). The junction had 8 bases not matched to a gene; V was cut back by 0 bases and J by 2 bases. The CDR3 nucleotides are TGTGCCAGCAGCTTAGGCCGCTTGCGGGGGACCACAGATACGCAGTATTTT. Translating it yields CASSLGRLRGTTDTQYF.

This clonotype was observed many times. J is TRBJ1-4 and V is TRBV6-6; 8 positions match TRBD1. The CDR3 runs 15 residues. V was pared by 6 bases and J by 7 bases, with 10 bases of the junction left unmatched. Germline-derived CDR1 and CDR2 are MNHNY and SVGAGI (reference sequence). In DNA, the CDR3 is TGTGCCAGCAGAAAATCAGGGGGCTCTGGTGAAAAACTGTTTTTT. Translating it yields CASRKSGGSGEKLFF.

This clonotype was counted only a few times. The V call is TRBV14, the J call TRBJ1-6; D is perhaps TRBD1 (5 bases). The V and J ends lost 0 bases and 7 bases respectively, with 10 bases between them. This CDR3 contains 15 residues. Germline V gene sequence: CDR1 SGHDN, CDR2 FVKESK. The CDR3 sequence is CASSQDSGANSPLHF. CDR3 in DNA: TGTGCCAGCAGCCAAGATAGCGGGGCGAATTCACCCCTCCACTTT.

Concerning this clonotype: A much larger clone sits a single nucleotide away, making a read error possible. J is TRBJ2-7 and V is TRBV12-3 or TRBV12-4; possibly TRBD1 for D (5 bases). This CDR3 is 12 amino acids long. The CDR3 DNA reads TGTGCCAGCCGGAAGGGGTCCTACGAGCAGCACTTC. Amino acids: CASRKGSYEQHF.

The chain's CDR3 is CASSSGGMNTEAFF. The CDR3 DNA reads TGTGCCAGCAGTTCTGGGGGGATGAACACTGAAGCTTTCTTT. This sequence joins TRBV6-6 and TRBJ1-1; weak D call: TRBD1 (5 bases). There are 14 residues in the CDR3. From germline, CDR1 is MNHNY and CDR2 SVGAGI (reference sequence). V lost 4 bases and J lost 0, with 9 bases in between.